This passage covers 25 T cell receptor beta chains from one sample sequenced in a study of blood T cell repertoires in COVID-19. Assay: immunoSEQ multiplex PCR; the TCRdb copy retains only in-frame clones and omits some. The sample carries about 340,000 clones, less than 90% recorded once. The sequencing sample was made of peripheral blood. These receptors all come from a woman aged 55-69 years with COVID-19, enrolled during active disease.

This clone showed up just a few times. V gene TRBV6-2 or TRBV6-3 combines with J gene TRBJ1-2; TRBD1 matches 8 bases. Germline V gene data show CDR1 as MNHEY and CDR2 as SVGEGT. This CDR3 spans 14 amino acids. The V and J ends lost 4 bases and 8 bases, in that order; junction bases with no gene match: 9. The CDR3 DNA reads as TGTGCCAGCAGTTGGGGACAGGCAAGCCGGGGCTACACCTTC. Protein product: CASSWGQASRGYTF.

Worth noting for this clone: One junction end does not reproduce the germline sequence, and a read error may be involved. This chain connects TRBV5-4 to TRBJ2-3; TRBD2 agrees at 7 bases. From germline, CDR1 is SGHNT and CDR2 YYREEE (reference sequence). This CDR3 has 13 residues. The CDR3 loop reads CASRLGEGDTQYF. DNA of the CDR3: TGTGCCAGCAGATTGGGGGAGGGAGATACGCAGTATTTT.

The CDR3 sequence is CASRQMNEQFF. The CDR3 DNA is TGCGCCAGCAGACAGATGAATGAGCAGTTCTTC. This chain links TRBV5-1 with TRBJ2-1; unclear D gene. From germline, CDR1 is SGHRS and CDR2 YFSETQ. The V and J ends lost 5 bases and 7 bases respectively, with 7 bases between them. The length of the CDR3 is 11 residues.

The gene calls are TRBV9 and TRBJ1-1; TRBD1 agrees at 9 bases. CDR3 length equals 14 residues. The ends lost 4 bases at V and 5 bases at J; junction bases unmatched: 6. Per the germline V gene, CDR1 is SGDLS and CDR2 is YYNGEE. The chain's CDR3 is CASSKRDRVTEAFF. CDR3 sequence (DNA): TGTGCCAGCAGCAAAAGGGACAGGGTTACTGAAGCTTTCTTT.

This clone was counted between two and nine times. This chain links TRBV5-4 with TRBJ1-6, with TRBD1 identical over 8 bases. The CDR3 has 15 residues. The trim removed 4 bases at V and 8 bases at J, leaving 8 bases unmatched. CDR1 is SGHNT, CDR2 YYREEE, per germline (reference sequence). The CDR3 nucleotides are TGTGCCAGCAGCCTCGACAGGGGATTTGATTCACCCCTCCACTTT. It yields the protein CASSLDRGFDSPLHF.

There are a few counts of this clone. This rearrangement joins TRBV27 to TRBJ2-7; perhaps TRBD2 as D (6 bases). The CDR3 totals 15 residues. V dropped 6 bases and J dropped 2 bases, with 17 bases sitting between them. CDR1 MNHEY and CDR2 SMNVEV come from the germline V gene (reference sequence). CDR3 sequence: CASSSREEGTYEQYF. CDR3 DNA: TGTGCCAGCAGCAGTAGGGAGGAGGGGACCTACGAGCAGTACTTC.

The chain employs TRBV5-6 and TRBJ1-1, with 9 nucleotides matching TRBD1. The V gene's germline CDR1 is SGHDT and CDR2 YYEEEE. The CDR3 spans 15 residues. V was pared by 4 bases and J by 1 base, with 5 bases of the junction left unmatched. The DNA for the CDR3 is TGTGCCAGCAGCCTACCGGGACAGGGGAACACTGAAGCTTTCTTT. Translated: CASSLPGQGNTEAFF.

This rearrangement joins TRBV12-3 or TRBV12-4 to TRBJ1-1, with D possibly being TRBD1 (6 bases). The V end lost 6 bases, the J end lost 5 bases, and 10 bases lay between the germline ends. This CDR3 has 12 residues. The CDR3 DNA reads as TGTGCCAGCAGCAGTGGACAGACTGAAGCTTTCTTT. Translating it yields CASSSGQTEAFF.

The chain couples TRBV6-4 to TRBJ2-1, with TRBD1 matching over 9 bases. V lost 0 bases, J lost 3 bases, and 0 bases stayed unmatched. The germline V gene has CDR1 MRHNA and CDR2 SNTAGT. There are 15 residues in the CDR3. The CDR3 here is CASSDSTGGYNEQFF. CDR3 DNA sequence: TGTGCCAGCAGTGACTCGACAGGGGGCTACAATGAGCAGTTCTTC.

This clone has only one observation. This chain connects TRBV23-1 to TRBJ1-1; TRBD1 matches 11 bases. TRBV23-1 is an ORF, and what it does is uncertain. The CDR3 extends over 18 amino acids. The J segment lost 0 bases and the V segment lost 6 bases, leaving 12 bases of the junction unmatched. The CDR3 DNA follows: TGCGCCAGCAGACGCGTACTCCGGGACAGGGGGATGAACACTGAAGCTTTCTTT. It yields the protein CASRRVLRDRGMNTEAFF.

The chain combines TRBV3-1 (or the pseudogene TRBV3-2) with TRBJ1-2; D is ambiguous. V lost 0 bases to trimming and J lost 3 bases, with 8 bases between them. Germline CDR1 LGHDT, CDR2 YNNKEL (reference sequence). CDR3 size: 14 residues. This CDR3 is CASSQDTSDYGYTF. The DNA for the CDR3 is TGTGCCAGCAGCCAAGACACGTCGGACTATGGCTACACCTTC.

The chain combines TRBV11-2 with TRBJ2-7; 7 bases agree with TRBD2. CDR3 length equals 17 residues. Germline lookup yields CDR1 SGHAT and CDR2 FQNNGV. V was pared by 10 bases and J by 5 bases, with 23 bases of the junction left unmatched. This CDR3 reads CAINQGEAGDLSDEQYF. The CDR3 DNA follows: TGTGCCATCAATCAAGGGGAGGCGGGGGATCTGTCAGACGAGCAGTACTTC. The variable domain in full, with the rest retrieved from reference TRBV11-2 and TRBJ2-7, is EAGVAQSPRYKIIEKRQSVAFWCNPISGHATLYWYQQILGQGPKLLIQFQNNGVVDDSQLPKDRFSAERLKGVDSTLKIQPAKLEDSAVYLCAINQGEAGDLSDEQYFGPGTRLTVT.

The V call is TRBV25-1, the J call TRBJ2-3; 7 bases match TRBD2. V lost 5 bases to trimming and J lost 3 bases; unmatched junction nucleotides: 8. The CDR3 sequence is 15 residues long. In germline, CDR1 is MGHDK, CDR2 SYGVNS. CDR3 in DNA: TGTGCCAGCAGTCTGGAGCGGGGAGGAACAGATACGCAGTATTTT. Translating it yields CASSLERGGTDTQYF.

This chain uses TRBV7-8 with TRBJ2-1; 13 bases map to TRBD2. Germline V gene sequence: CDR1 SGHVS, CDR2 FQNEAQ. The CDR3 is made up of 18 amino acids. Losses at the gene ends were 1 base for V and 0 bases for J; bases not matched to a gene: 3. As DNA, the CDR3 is TGTGCCAGCAGCTTAGGACTAGCGGGGGGCCTCTCCTACAATGAGCAGTTCTTC. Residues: CASSLGLAGGLSYNEQFF.

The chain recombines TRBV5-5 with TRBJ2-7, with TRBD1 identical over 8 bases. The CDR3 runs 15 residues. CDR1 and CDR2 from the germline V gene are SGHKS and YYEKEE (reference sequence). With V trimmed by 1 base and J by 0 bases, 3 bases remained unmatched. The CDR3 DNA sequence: TGTGCCAGCAGCTTGCAGGGGGCCCCCTCCTACGAGCAGTACTTC. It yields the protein CASSLQGAPSYEQYF.

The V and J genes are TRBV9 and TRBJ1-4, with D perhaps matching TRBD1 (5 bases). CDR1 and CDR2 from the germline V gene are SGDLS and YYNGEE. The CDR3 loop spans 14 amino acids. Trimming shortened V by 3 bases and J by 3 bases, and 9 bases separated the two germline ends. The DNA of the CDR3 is TGTGCCAGCAGCGAGGACACTCCTAATGAAAAACTGTTTTTT. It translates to CASSEDTPNEKLFF.

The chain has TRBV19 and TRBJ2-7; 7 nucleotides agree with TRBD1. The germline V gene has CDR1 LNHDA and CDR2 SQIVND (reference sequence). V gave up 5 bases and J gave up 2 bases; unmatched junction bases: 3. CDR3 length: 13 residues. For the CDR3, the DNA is TGTGCCAGTAGTCCCGGGACAGCCTACGAGCAGTACTTC. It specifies CASSPGTAYEQYF.

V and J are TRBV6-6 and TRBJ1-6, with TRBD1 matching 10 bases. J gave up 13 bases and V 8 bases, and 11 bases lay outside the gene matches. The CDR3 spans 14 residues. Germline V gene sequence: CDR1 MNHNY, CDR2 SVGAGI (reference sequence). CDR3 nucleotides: TGTGCCAGCCGCCCGGGACAGGGGTCCCATCCCCTCCACTTT. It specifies CASRPGQGSHPLHF.

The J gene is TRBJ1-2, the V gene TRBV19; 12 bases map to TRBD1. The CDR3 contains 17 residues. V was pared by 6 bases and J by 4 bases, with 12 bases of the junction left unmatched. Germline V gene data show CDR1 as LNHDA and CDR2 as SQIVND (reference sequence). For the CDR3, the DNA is TGTGCCAGTAGCGACGGGACAGGGGGCAGTTTACGCTATGGCTACACCTTC. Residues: CASSDGTGGSLRYGYTF.

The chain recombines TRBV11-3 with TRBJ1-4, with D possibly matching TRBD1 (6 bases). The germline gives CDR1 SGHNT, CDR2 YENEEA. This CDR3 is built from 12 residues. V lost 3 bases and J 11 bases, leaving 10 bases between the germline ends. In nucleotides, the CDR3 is TGTGCCAGCAGCTTGGAACAGGGTAAACTGTTTTTT. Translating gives CASSLEQGKLFF.

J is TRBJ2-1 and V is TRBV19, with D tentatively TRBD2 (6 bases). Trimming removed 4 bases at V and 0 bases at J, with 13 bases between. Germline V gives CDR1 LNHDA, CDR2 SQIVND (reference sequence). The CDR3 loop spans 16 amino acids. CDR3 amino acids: CASSTSVGGSYNEQFF. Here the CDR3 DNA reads TGTGCCAGTAGTACCTCCGTGGGAGGCTCCTACAATGAGCAGTTCTTC.

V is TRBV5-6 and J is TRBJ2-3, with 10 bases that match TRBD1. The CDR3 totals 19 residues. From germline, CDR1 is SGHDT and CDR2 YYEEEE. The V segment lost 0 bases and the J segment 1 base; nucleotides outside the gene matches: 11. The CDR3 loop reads CASSLVWTGGPLGTDTQYF. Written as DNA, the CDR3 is TGTGCCAGCAGCTTGGTGTGGACAGGGGGACCACTAGGCACAGATACGCAGTATTTT.

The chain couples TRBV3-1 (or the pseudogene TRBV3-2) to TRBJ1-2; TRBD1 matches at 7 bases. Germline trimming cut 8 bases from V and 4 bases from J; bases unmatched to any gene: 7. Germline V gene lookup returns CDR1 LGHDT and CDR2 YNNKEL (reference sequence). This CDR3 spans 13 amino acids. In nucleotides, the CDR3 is TGTGCCAGCGGACCCAGGGGGTCCTATGGCTACACCTTC. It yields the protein CASGPRGSYGYTF.

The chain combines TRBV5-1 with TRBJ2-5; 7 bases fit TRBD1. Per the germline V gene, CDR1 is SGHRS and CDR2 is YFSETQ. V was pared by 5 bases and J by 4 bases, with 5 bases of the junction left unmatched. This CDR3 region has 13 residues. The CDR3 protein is CASRDRQGETQYF. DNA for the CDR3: TGCGCCAGCAGGGACAGGCAGGGAGAGACCCAGTACTTC.

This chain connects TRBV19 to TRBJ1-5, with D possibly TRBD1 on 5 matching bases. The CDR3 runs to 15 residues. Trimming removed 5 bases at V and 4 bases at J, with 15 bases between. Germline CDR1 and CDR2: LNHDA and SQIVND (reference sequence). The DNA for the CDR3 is TGTGCCAGTAGTGCTTTGGGGGGAGGAAATCAGCCCCAGCATTTT. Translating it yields CASSALGGGNQPQHF.